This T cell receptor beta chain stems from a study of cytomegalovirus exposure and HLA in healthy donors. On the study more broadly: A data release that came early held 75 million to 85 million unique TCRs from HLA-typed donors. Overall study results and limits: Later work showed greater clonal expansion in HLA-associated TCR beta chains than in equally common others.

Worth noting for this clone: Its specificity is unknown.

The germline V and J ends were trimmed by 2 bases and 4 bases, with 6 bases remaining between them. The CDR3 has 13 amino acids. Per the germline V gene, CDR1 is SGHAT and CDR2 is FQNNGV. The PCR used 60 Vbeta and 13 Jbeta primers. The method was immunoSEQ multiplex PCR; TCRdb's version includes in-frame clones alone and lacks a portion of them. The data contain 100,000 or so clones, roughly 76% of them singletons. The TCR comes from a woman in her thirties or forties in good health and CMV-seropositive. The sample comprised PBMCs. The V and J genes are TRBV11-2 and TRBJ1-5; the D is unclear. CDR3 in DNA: TGTGCCAGCAGCTTAAGACAAAATCAGCCCCAGCATTTT. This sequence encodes CASSLRQNQPQHF.